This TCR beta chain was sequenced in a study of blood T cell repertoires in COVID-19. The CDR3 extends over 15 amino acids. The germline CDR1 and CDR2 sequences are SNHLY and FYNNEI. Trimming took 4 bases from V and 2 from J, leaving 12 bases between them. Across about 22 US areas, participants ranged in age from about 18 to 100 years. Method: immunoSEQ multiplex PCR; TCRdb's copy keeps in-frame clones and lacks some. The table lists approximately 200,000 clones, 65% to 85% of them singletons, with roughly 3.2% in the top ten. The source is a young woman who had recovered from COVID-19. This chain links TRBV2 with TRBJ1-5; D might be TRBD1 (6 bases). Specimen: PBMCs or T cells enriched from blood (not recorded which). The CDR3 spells CASSAGRGGNQPQHF. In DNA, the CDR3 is TGTGCCAGCAGTGCCGGCAGGGGCGGCAATCAGCCCCAGCATTTT.